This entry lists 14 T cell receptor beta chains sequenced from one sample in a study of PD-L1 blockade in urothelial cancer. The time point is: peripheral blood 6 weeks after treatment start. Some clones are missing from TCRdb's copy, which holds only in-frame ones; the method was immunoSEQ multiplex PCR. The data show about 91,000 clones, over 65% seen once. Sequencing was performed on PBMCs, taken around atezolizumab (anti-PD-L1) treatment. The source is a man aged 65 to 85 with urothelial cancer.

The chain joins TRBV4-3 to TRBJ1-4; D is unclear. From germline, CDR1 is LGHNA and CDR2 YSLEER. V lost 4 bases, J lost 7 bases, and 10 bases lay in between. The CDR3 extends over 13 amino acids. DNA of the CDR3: TGCGCCAGCAGCCTTAACGGGGTTGAAAAACTGTTTTTT. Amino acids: CASSLNGVEKLFF.

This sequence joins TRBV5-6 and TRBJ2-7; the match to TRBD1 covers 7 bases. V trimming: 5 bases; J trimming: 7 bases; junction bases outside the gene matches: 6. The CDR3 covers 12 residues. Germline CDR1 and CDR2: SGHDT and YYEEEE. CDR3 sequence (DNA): TGTGCCAGCAGTTTTTCAGGGGGTGAGCAGTACTTC. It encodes CASSFSGGEQYF.

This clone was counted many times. CDR3 residues: CASSRGGTTNEKLFF. The CDR3 DNA follows: TGCGCCAGCAGCCGGGGGGGTACAACTAATGAAAAACTGTTTTTT. This sequence joins TRBV5-1 and TRBJ1-4; maybe TRBD1 (5 bases). The CDR3 runs to 15 residues. Germline CDR1 is SGHRS and CDR2 is YFSETQ. V lost 4 bases and J 0 bases, leaving 10 bases between the germline ends.

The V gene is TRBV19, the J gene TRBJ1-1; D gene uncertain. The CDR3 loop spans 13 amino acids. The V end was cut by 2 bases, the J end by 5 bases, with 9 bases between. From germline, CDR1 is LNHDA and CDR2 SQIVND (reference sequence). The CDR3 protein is CASSITKETEAFF. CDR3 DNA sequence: TGTGCCAGTAGTATAACGAAGGAGACTGAAGCTTTCTTT. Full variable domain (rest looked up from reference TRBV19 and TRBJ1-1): DGGITQSPKYLFRKEGQNVTLSCEQNLNHDAMYWYRQDPGQGLRLIYYSQIVNDFQKGDIAEGYSVSREKKESFPLTVTSAQKNPTAFYLCASSITKETEAFFGQGTRLTVV.

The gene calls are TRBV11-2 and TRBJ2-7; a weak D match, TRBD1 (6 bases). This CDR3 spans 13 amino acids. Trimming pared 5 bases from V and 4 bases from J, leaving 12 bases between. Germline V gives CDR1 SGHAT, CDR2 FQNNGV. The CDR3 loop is CASSQGPEYEQYF. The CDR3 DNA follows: TGTGCCAGCAGCCAGGGGCCAGAATACGAGCAGTACTTC.

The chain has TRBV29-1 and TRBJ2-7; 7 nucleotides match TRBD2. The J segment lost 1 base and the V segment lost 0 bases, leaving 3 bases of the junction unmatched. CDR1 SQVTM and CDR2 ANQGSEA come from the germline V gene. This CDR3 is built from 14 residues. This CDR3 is CSVEDRGVSYEQYF. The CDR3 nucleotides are TGCAGCGTTGAAGATCGGGGGGTTTCCTACGAGCAGTACTTC.

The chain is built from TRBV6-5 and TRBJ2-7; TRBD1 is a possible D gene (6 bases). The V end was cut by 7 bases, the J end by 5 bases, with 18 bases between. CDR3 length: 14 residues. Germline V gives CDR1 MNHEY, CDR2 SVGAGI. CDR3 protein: CASTTDRTLDEQYF. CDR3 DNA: TGTGCCAGCACTACCGACAGGACCCTAGACGAGCAGTACTTC.

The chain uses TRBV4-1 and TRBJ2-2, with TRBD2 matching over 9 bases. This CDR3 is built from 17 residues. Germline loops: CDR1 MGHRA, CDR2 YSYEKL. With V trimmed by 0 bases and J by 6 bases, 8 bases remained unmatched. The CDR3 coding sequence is TGCGCCAGCAGCCAAGATATAGGCGGGGGGGCGGCCGGGGAGCTGTTTTTT. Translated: CASSQDIGGGAAGELFF.

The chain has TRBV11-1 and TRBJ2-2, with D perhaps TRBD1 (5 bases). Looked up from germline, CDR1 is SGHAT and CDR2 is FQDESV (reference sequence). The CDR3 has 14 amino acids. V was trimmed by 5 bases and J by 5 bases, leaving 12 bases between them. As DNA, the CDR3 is TGTGCCAGCAGCGTAGGGGCTTCAACCGGGGAGCTGTTTTTT. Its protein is CASSVGASTGELFF.

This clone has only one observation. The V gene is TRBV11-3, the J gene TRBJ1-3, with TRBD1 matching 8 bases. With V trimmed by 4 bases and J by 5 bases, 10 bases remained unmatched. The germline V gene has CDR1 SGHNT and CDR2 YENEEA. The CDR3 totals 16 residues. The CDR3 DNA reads TGTGCCAGCAGCTCGCCCAGTAGGACAGGGCGAAACACCATATATTTT. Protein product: CASSSPSRTGRNTIYF.

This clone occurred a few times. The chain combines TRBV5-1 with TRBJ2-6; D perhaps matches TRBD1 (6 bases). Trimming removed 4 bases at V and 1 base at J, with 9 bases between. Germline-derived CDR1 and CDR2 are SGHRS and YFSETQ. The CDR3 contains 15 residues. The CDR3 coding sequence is TGCGCCAGCAGCGGACAGCCTTCTGGGGCCAACGTCCTGACTTTC. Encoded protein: CASSGQPSGANVLTF.

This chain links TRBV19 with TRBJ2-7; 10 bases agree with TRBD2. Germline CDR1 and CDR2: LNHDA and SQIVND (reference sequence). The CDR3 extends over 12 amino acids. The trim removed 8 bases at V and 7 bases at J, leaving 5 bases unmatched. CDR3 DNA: TGTGCCAGTGGGACTAGCGTCGGAGAGCAGTACTTC. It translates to CASGTSVGEQYF.

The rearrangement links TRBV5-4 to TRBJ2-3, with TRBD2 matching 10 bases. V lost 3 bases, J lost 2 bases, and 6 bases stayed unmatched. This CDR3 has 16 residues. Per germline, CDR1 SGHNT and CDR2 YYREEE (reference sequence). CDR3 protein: CASSYGLAEHTDTQYF. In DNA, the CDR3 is TGTGCCAGCAGCTACGGACTAGCGGAGCACACAGATACGCAGTATTTT.

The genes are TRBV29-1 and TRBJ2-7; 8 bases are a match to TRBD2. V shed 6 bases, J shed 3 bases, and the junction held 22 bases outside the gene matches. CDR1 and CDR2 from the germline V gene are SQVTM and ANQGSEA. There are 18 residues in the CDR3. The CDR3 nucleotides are TGCAGCGTCGCCGAGGGATTGGTAGCGGGAAGGAATGGCTACGAGCAGTACTTC. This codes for CSVAEGLVAGRNGYEQYF.